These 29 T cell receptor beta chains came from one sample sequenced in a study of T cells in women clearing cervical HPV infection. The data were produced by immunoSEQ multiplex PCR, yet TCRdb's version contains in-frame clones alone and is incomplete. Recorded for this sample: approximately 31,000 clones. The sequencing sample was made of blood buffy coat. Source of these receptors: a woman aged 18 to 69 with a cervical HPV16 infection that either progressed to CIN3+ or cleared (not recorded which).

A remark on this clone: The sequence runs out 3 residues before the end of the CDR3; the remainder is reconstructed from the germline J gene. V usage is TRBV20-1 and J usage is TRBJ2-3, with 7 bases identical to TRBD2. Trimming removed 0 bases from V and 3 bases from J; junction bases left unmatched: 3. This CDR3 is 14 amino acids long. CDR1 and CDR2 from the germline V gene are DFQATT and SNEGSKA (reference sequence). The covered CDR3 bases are TGCAGTGCTAGAGAGTCTAGCGGAACAGATACG. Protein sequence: CSARESSGTDT. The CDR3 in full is CSARESSGTDTQYF.

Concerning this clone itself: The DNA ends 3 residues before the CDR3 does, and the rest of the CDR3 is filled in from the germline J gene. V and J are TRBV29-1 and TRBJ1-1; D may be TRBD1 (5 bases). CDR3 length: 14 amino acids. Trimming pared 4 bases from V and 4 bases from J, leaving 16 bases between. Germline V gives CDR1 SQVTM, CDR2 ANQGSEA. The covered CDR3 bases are TGCAGCGTTGGCTGGGGCGCTTACTCCACTGAA. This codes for CSVGWGAYSTE. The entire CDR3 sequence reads CSVGWGAYSTEAFF.

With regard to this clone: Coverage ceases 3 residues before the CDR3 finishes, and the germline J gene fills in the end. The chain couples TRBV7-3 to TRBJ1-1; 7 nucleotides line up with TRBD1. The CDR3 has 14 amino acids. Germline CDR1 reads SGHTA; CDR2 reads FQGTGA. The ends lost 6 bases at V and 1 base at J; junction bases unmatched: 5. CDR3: CASRQTGRNTEAFF. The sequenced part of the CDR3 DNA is TGTGCCAGCAGGCAGACAGGGAGGAACACTGAA.

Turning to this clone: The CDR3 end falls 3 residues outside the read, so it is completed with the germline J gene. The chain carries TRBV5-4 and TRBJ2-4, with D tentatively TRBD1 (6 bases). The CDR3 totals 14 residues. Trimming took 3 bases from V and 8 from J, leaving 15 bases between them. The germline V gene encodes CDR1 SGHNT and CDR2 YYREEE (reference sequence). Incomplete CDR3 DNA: TGTGCCAGCAGCTCGGACAGTAAGGGAGACATT. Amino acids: CASSSDSKGDI. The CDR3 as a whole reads CASSSDSKGDIQYF.

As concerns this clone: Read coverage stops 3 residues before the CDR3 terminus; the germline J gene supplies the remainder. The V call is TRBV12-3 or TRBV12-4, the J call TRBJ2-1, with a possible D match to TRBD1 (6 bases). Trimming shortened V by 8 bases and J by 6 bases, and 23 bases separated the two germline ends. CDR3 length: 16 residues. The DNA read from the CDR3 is TGTGCCAGCCAGTTTAGGCGGCTGAGGGGGTCCAATGAG. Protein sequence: CASQFRRLRGSNE. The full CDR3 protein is CASQFRRLRGSNEQFF.

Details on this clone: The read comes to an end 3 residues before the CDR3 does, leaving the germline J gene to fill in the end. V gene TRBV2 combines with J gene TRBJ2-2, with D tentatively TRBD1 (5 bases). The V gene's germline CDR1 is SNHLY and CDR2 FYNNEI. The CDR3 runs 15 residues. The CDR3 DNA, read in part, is TGTGCCAGCAGTGATCCGCCAGGGTTCAATTCACCG. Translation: CASSDPPGFNSP. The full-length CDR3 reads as CASSDPPGFNSPLFF.

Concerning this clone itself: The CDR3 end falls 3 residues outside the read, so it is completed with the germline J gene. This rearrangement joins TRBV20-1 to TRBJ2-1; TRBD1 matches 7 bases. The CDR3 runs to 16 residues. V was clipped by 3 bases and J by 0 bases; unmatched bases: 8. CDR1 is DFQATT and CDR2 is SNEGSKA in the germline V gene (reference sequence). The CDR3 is CSARSLGQSSYNEQFF. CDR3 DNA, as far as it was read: TGCAGTGCTAGGTCTCTGGGACAGAGCTCCTACAATGAG.

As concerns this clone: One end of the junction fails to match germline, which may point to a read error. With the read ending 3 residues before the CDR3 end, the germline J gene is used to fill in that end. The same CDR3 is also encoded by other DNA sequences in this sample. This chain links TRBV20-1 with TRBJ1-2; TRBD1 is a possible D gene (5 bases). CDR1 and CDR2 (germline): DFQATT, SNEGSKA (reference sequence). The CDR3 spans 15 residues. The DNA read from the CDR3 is TGCAGTGCTAGAGATAGGCAGGGTGGGGCTGATGGA. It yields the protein CSARDRQGGADG. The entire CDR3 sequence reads CSARDRQGGADGYTF.

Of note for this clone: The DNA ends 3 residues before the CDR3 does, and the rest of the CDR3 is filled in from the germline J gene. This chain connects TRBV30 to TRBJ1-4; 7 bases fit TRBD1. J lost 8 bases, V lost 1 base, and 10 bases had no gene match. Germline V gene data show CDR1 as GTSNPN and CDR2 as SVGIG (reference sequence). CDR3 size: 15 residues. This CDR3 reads CAWSGGQAGREKLFF. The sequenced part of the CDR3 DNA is TGTGCCTGGAGTGGCGGACAGGCCGGTCGGGAAAAA.

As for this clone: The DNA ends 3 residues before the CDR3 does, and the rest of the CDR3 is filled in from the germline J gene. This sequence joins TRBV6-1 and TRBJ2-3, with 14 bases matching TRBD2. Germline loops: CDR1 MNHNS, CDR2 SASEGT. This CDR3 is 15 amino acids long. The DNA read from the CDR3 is TGTGCCAGCAGTGACGGGACTAGCGGGGGAGAGACG. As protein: CASSDGTSGGET. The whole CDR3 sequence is CASSDGTSGGETQYF.

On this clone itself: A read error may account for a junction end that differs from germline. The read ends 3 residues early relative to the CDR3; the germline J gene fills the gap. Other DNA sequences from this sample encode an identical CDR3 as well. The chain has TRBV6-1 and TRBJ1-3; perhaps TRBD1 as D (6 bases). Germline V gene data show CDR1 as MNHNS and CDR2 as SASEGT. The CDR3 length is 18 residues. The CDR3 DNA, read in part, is TGTGCCAGCAGTGAAGTCTTCGCAGGGGCCAGCTCTGGAAACACG. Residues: CASSEVFAGASSGNT. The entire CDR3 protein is CASSEVFAGASSGNTIYF.

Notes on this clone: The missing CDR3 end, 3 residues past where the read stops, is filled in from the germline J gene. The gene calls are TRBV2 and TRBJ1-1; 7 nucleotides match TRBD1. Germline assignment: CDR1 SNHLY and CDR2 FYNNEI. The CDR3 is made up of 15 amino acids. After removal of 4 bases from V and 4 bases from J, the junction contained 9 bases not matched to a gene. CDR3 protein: CASSVFDRVSTEAFF. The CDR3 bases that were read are TGTGCCAGCAGTGTATTCGACAGGGTCAGCACTGAA.

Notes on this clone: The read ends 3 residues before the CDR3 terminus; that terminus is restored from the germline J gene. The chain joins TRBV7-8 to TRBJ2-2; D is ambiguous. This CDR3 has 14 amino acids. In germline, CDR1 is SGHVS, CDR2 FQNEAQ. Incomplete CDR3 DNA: TGTGCCAGCAGCTACCAGTTAGCTAATGAAAAG. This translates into CASSYQLANEK. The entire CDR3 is CASSYQLANEKLFF.

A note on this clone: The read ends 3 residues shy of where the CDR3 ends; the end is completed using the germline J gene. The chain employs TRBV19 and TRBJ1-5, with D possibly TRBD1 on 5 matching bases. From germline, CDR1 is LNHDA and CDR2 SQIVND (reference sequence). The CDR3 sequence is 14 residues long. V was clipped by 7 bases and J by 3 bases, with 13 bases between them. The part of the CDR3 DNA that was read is TGTGCCAGTATTGCAGGGATCAACAATCAGCCC. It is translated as CASIAGINNQP. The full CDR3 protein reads CASIAGINNQPQHF.

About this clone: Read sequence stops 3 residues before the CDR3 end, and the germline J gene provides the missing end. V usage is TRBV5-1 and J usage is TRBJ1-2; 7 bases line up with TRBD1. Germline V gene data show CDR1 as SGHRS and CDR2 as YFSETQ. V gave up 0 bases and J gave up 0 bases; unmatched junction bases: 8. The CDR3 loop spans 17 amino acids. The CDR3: CASSLEAGGRTNYGYTF. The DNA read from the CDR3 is TGCGCCAGCAGCTTGGAGGCAGGGGGAAGAACTAACTATGGC.

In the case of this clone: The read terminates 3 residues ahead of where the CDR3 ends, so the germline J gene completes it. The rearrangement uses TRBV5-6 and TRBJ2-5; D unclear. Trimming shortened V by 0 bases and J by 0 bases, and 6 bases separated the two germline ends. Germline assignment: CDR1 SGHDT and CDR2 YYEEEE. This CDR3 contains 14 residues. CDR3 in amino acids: CASSLGRNQETQYF. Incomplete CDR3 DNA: TGTGCCAGCAGCTTGGGGCGGAACCAAGAGACC.

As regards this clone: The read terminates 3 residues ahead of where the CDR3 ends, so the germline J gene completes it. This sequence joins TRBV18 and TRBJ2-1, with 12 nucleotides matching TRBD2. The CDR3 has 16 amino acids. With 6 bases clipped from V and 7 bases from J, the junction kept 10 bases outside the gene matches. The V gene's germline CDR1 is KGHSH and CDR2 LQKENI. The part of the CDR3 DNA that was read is TGTGCCAGCTCGCGTCTGACTAGCGGGGGAGATAATGAG. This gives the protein CASSRLTSGGDNE. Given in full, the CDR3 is CASSRLTSGGDNEQFF.

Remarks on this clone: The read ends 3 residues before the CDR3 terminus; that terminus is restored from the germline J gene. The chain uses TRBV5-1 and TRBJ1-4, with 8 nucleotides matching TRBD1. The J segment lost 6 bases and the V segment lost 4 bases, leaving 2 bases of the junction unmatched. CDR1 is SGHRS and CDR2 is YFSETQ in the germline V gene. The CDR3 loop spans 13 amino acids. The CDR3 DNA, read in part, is TGCGCCAGCAGCAACAGGGGGGATGAAAAA. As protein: CASSNRGDEK. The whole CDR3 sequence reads CASSNRGDEKLFF.

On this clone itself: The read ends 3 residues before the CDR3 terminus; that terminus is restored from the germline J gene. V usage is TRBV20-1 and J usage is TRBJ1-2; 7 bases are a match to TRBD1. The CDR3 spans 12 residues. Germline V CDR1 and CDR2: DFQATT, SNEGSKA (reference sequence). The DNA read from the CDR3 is TGCAGTGCTCGCCGACAGGGTGGAGGC. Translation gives CSARRQGGG. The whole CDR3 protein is CSARRQGGGYTF.

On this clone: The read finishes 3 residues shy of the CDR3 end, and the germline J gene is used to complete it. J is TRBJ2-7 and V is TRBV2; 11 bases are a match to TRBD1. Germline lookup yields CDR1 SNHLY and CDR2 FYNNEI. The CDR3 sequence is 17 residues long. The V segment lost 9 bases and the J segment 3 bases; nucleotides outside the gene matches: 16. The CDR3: CARSKTARDRGNYEQYF. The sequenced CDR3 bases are TGTGCCAGGAGCAAAACAGCACGGGACAGGGGGAACTACGAG.

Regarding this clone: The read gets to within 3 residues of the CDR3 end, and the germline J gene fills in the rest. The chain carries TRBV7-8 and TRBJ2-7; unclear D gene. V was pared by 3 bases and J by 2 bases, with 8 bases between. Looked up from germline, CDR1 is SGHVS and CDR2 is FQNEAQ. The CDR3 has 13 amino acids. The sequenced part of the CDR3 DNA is TGTGCCAGCAGCTTGGAACTAACCTACGAG. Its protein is CASSLELTYE. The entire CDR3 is CASSLELTYEQYF.

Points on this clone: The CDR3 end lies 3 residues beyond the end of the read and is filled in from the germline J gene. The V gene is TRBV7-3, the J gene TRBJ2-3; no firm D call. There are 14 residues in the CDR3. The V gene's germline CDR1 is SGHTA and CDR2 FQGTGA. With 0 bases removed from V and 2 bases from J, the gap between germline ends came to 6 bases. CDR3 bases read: TGTGCCAGCAGCTTAACTAGCACCACAGATACG. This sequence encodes CASSLTSTTDT. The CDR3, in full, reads CASSLTSTTDTQYF.

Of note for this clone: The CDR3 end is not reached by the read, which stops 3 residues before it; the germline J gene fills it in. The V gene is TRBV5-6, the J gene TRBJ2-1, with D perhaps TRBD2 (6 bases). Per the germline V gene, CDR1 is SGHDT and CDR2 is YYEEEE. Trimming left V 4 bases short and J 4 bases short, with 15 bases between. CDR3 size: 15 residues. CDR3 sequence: CASSLSGSAYNEQFF. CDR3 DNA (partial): TGTGCCAGCAGCCTGAGCGGGTCAGCTTACAATGAG.

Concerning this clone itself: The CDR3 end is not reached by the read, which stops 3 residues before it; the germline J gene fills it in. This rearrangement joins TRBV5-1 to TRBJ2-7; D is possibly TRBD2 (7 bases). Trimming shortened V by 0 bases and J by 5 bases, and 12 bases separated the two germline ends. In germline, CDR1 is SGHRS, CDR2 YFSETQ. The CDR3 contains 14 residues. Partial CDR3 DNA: TGCGCCAGCAGCTTGGTGGGGGGGGGCGACGAG. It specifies CASSLVGGGDE. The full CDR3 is CASSLVGGGDEQYF.

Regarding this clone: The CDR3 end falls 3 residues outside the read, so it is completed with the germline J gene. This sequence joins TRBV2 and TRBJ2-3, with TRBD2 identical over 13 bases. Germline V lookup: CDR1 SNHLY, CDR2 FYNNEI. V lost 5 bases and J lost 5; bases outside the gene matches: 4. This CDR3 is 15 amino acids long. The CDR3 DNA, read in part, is TGTGCCAGCAGTCGACTAGCGGGGGGCGGAGATACG. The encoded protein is CASSRLAGGGDT. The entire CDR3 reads CASSRLAGGGDTQYF.

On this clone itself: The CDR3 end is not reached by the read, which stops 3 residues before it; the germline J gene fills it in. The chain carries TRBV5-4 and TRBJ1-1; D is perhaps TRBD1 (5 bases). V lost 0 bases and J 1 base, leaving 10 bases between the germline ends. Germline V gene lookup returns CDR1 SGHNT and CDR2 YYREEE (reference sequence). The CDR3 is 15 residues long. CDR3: CASSLDGAANTEAFF. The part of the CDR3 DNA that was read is TGTGCCAGCAGCTTGGATGGGGCTGCGAACACTGAA.

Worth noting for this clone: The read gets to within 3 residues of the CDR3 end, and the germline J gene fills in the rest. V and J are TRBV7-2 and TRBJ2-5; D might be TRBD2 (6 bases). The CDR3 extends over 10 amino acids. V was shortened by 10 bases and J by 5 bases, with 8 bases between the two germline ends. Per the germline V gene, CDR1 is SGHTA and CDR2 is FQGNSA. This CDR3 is CATEGETQYF. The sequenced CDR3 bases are TGTGCCACGGAGGGGGAGACC.

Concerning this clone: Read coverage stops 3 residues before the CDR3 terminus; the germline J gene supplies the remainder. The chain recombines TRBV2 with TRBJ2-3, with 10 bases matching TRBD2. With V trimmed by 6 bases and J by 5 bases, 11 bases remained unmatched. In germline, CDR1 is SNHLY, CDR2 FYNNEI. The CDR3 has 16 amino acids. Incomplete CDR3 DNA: TGTGCCAGCAGCCTCGAGCGGGGGGGCAGCGAAGATACG. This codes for CASSLERGGSEDT. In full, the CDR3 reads CASSLERGGSEDTQYF.

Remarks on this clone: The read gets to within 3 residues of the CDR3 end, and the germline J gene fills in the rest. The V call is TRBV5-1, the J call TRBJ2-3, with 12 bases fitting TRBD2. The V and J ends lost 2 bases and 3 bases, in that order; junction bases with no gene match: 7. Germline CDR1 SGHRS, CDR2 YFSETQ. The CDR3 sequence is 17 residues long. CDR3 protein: CASSLATSGGGTDTQYF. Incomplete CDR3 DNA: TGCGCCAGCAGCTTAGCGACTAGCGGGGGAGGTACAGATACG.